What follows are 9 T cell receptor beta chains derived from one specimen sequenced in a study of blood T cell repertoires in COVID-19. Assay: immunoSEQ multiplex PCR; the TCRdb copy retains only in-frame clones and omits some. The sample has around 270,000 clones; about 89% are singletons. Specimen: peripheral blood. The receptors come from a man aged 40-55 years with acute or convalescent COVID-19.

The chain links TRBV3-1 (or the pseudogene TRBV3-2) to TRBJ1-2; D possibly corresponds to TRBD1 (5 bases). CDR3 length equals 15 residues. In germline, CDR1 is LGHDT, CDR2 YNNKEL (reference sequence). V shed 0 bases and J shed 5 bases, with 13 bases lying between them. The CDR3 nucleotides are TGTGCCAGCAGCCAAGATTTAGGGGCTTCGTATGGCTACACCTTC. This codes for CASSQDLGASYGYTF.

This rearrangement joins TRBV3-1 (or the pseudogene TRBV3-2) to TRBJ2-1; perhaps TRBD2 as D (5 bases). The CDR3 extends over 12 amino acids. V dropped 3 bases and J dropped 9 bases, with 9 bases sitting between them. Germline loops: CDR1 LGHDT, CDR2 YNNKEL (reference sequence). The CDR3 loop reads CASSQGRGEQFF. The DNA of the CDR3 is TGTGCCAGCAGCCAGGGGAGAGGTGAGCAGTTCTTC.

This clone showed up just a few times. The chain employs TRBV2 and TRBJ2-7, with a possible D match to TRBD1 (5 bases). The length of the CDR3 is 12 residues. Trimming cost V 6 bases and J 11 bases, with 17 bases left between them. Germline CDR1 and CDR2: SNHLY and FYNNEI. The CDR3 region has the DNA TGTGCCAGCAGCTACTGGGAACTCAGGGAGTACTTC. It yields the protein CASSYWELREYF.

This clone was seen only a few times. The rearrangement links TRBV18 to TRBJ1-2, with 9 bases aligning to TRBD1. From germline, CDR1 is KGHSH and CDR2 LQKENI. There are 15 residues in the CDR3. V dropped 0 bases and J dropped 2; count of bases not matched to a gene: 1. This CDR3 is CASSPPQGANYGYTF. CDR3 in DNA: TGTGCCAGCTCACCACCACAGGGGGCCAACTATGGCTACACCTTC.

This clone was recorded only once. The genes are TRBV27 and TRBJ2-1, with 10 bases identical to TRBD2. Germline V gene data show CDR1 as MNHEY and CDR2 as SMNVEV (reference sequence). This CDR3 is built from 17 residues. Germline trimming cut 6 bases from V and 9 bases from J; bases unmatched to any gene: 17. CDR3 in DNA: TGTGCCAGCAGCCTAATCAGCGGGGGGGCCGGAGCGCGTGAGCAGTTCTTC. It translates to CASSLISGGAGAREQFF.

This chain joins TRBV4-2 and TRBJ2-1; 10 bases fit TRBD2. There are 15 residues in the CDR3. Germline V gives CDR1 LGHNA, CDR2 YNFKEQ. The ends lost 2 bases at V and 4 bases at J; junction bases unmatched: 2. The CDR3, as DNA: TGTGCCAGCAGCCAAACTAGCGGGGATTACAATGAGCAGTTCTTC. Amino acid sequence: CASSQTSGDYNEQFF.

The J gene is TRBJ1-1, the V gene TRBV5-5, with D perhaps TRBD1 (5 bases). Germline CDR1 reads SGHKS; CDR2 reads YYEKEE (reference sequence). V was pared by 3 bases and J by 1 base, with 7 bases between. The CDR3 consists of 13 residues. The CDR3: CASSSQGNTEAFF. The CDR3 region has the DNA TGTGCCAGCAGCTCTCAGGGGAACACTGAAGCTTTCTTT.

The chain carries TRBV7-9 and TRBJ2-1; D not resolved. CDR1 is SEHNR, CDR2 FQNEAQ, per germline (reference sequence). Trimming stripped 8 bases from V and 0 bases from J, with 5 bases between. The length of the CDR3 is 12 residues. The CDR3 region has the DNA TGTGCCAGCCATAGCTCCTACAATGAGCAGTTCTTC. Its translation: CASHSSYNEQFF.

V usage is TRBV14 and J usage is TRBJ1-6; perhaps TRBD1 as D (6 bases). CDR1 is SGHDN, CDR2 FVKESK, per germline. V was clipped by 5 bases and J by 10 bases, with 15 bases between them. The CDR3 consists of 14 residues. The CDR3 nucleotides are TGTGCCAGCAGCTCCACAGGGTCGGGGTCACCCCTCCACTTT. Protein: CASSSTGSGSPLHF.